This record covers a single TCR beta chain. The CDR3 has 16 residues. Trimming removed 2 bases from V and 1 base from J, with 11 bases in between. This sample stems from a study of blood T cells in healthy people across ages. Using a J-beta primer mix together with a sample-barcoded 5' primer, a second PCR was run for roughly 7 to 11 cycles. TCRdb passed the 5' RACE reads through MiXCR, listing each CDR3 protein once. This table has about 800,000 distinct CDR3 sequences, 25% appearing once. About 10 milliliters of peripheral blood were drawn from each donor. Isolation of PBMCs gave at least 7 million cells per sample. These same records also appear under a second study, on T cells of mothers and their children.

The specimen was blood. V and J are TRBV12-3 or TRBV12-4 and TRBJ2-2; either TRBD1 or TRBD2 may fit D (6 bases each). The TCR originated in a boy younger than 18 in good health. The CDR3 is CASSLSRGRNTGELFF. DNA of the CDR3: TGTGCCAGCAGTTTATCTCGGGGGCGGAACACCGGGGAGCTGTTTTTT.